The 14 T cell receptor beta chains listed next were all sequenced from one sample in a study of identical twins. MiXCR, applied by TCRdb to the 5' RACE reads, yields one record per CDR3 protein. The sample has 270,000 or so distinct CDR3 sequences, approximately 8.3% seen once. These data also formed part of another study, on yellow fever vaccine responses in identical twins.

The sequenced material came from CD8+ T cells sorted from blood. These receptors were taken from a woman aged 18 to 35 in good health.

This clonotype was seen at least ten times. This chain uses TRBV6-5 with TRBJ2-7; D is unclear. Germline CDR1 and CDR2: MNHEY and SVGAGI. The CDR3 is made up of 15 amino acids. The germline V and J ends were trimmed by 2 bases and 3 bases, with 14 bases remaining between them. Here the CDR3 reads CASSYPMDGYYEQYF. For the CDR3, the DNA is TGTGCCAGCAGTTACCCGATGGACGGCTACTACGAGCAGTACTTC.

The chain links TRBV7-2 to TRBJ2-2; D remains ambiguous. V gave up 0 bases and J gave up 3 bases, with 5 bases separating them. The CDR3 contains 14 residues. Germline CDR1 SGHTA, CDR2 FQGNSA. The CDR3 coding sequence is TGTGCCAGCAGCTTAGCCTCCTACACCGGGGAGCTGTTTTTT. Residues: CASSLASYTGELFF.

The chain combines TRBV12-3 or TRBV12-4 with TRBJ2-1; D is undetermined. The CDR3 is made up of 15 amino acids. Trimming stripped 6 bases from V and 4 bases from J, with 16 bases between. DNA of the CDR3: TGTGCCAGCAGCCCCTGGGTTGGCTCTTACAATGAGCAGTTCTTC. Translation gives CASSPWVGSYNEQFF.

Ten or more counts support this clonotype. The chain combines TRBV4-3 with TRBJ2-1; perhaps TRBD2 as D (5 bases). Germline V gene data show CDR1 as LGHNA and CDR2 as YSLEER. CDR3 length: 14 residues. V lost 3 bases and J 2 bases, leaving 8 bases between the germline ends. CDR3 loop: CASSQGEPYNEQFF. The DNA of the CDR3 is TGCGCCAGCAGCCAGGGAGAACCCTACAATGAGCAGTTCTTC.

This clonotype was detected a few times. This CDR3 is CASIEGDYEYF. The CDR3 DNA reads as TGTGCCAGCATCGAGGGAGATTACGAGTACTTC. The V gene is TRBV2, the J gene TRBJ2-5, with D possibly matching TRBD2 (5 bases). Trimming left V 7 bases short and J 12 bases short, with 15 bases between. Germline V gives CDR1 SNHLY, CDR2 FYNNEI. This CDR3 region has 11 residues.

This chain links TRBV11-1 with TRBJ1-1, with 7 bases fitting TRBD1. V dropped 1 base and J dropped 0; count of bases not matched to a gene: 14. From germline, CDR1 is SGHAT and CDR2 FQDESV (reference sequence). The CDR3 totals 19 residues. Here the CDR3 reads CASSLGPDRDEFMNTEAFF. The CDR3 nucleotides are TGTGCCAGCAGCTTAGGGCCTGACAGGGATGAATTTATGAACACTGAAGCTTTCTTT.

A few counts support this clonotype. The chain couples TRBV24-1 to TRBJ2-7, with D tentatively TRBD2 (5 bases). Germline-derived CDR1 and CDR2 are KGHDR and SFDVKD. The CDR3 consists of 14 residues. V was pared by 3 bases and J by 3 bases, with 11 bases between. The CDR3 spells CATSDRGNGYEQYF. CDR3 DNA: TGTGCCACCAGTGATCGGGGAAACGGCTACGAGCAGTACTTC.

This clonotype was seen a handful of times. The chain uses TRBV30 and TRBJ2-3; D is undetermined. V was cut by 5 bases and J by 5 bases, with 8 bases left in between. The CDR3 consists of 11 residues. CDR1 is GTSNPN and CDR2 is SVGIG in the germline V gene (reference sequence). CDR3 in DNA: TGTGCCTGGGCCAAAGGAGATACGCAGTATTTT. This encodes CAWAKGDTQYF.

This clonotype was counted many times. The chain is built from TRBV24-1 and TRBJ2-1; D unclear. The V end was cut by 5 bases, the J end by 4 bases, with 8 bases between. The CDR3 sequence is 13 residues long. Germline assignment: CDR1 KGHDR and CDR2 SFDVKD. CDR3 sequence (DNA): TGTGCCACCAGTGGCTCGATGTACAATGAGCAGTTCTTC. The encoded protein is CATSGSMYNEQFF.

In this sample, this clonotype turned up a few times. V is TRBV5-6 and J is TRBJ2-1; 7 positions agree with TRBD1. This CDR3 region has 14 residues. V lost 4 bases, J lost 3 bases, and 4 bases stayed unmatched. CDR1 SGHDT and CDR2 YYEEEE come from the germline V gene. CDR3 region: CASSRDRVYNEQFF. Here the CDR3 DNA reads TGTGCCAGCAGCCGGGACAGAGTCTACAATGAGCAGTTCTTC.

At least ten counts were recorded for this clonotype. The rearrangement links TRBV27 to TRBJ2-5; no definite D call. The CDR3 is 14 amino acids. From germline, CDR1 is MNHEY and CDR2 SMNVEV (reference sequence). V was pared by 0 bases and J by 5 bases, with 10 bases between. The CDR3: CASSLSVLKETQYF. CDR3 bases: TGTGCCAGCAGTTTATCAGTTTTGAAGGAGACCCAGTACTTC.

This clonotype has only a few counts. The rearrangement links TRBV19 to TRBJ1-1; D perhaps matches TRBD1 (6 bases). Germline V CDR1 and CDR2: LNHDA, SQIVND (reference sequence). This CDR3 has 14 residues. With 7 bases removed from V and 5 bases from J, the gap between germline ends came to 17 bases. CDR3 sequence (DNA): TGTGCCAGTACCGACCTAGGGGGAGGTACTGAAGCTTTCTTT. Translating gives CASTDLGGGTEAFF.

The rearrangement joins TRBV15 to TRBJ1-5; maybe TRBD1 (5 bases). V shed 1 base and J shed 4 bases, with 14 bases lying between them. This CDR3 region has 16 residues. Germline V gene lookup returns CDR1 LNHNV and CDR2 YYDKDF (reference sequence). CDR3 region: CATSRGREGMNQPQHF. The CDR3 DNA reads as TGTGCCACCAGCAGAGGACGGGAGGGGATGAATCAGCCCCAGCATTTT.

This sequence joins TRBV24-1 and TRBJ2-4, with a tentative D call TRBD1 (6 bases). The V and J ends lost 7 bases and 8 bases respectively, with 20 bases between them. CDR1 and CDR2 from the germline V gene are KGHDR and SFDVKD. The CDR3 contains 15 residues. CDR3 in amino acids: CATSGVQGNLDIQYF. The CDR3 DNA reads as TGTGCCACCAGCGGTGTTCAGGGGAATTTAGACATTCAGTACTTC.